A single sample is the source of the 30 T cell receptor beta chains below, sequenced in a study of blood T cell repertoires in COVID-19. This table comes from immunoSEQ multiplex PCR, and its TCRdb copy is limited to in-frame clones, with some not included. Of around 100,000 clones in the sample, 70% to 90% were seen once. The sequencing input was PBMCs or T cells enriched from blood (not recorded which). The source of these receptors is a woman aged 45-59 years who had recovered from COVID-19.

V usage is TRBV6-5 and J usage is TRBJ2-7; tentatively, D is TRBD1 (6 bases). The germline V and J ends were trimmed by 6 bases and 3 bases, with 18 bases remaining between them. CDR1 and CDR2 (germline): MNHEY, SVGAGI. The CDR3 covers 15 residues. In DNA, the CDR3 is TGTGCCAGCAGATATCAAGATCGAGGGGGCTACGAGCAGTACTTC. Translated: CASRYQDRGGYEQYF.

This chain joins TRBV10-3 and TRBJ1-2, with a tentative D call TRBD1 (6 bases). This CDR3 region has 15 residues. Between the trimmed V and J ends, which lost 5 bases and 7 bases, there was a span of 20 bases. Germline V gene sequence: CDR1 ENHRY, CDR2 SYGVKD. The CDR3 protein is CAISNPIQGTSGYTF. CDR3 bases: TGTGCCATCAGTAACCCCATTCAGGGGACCTCTGGCTACACCTTC.

The chain combines TRBV9 with TRBJ1-4; possibly TRBD1 for D (5 bases). CDR3 length: 16 amino acids. CDR1 and CDR2 from the germline V gene are SGDLS and YYNGEE. The ends were cut back, 4 bases at V and 3 bases at J, with 16 bases in the middle. CDR3 coding DNA: TGTGCCAGCAGCTCCCCCACAGGAGGGGCTAATGAAAAACTGTTTTTT. Its translation is CASSSPTGGANEKLFF.

The J gene is TRBJ2-3, the V gene TRBV11-2, with D perhaps TRBD2 (5 bases). The ends were cut back, 1 base at V and 2 bases at J, with 10 bases in the middle. The CDR3 has 15 residues. The V gene's germline CDR1 is SGHAT and CDR2 FQNNGV. In nucleotides, the CDR3 is TGTGCCAGCAGCTTAGTAGGGAGCAACACAGATACGCAGTATTTT. This codes for CASSLVGSNTDTQYF.

The chain employs TRBV12-3 or TRBV12-4 and TRBJ2-7; D gene ambiguous. The CDR3 runs to 13 residues. Trimming left V 6 bases short and J 0 bases short, with 9 bases between. The CDR3 loop is CASSGVSSYEQYF. The DNA for the CDR3 is TGTGCCAGCAGCGGAGTATCCTCCTACGAGCAGTACTTC.

V gene TRBV5-1 combines with J gene TRBJ1-6; D perhaps matches TRBD1 (5 bases). CDR3 size: 15 residues. Germline V gene sequence: CDR1 SGHRS, CDR2 YFSETQ. V gave up 2 bases and J gave up 10 bases, with 16 bases separating them. CDR3 sequence: CASSFDRALGSPLHF. In DNA, the CDR3 is TGCGCCAGCAGCTTTGACAGAGCCCTCGGATCACCCCTCCACTTT.

This clone was detected once. The CDR3 loop is CASSRAPTGQGTGELFF. The CDR3 DNA sequence: TGTGCCAGCAGCCGCGCCCCCACGGGTCAGGGGACCGGGGAGCTGTTTTTT. The gene calls are TRBV7-3 and TRBJ2-2; D is possibly TRBD1 (6 bases). From germline, CDR1 is SGHTA and CDR2 FQGTGA. Trimming took 5 bases from V and 5 from J, leaving 21 bases between them. The CDR3 has 17 amino acids.

The CDR3 protein is CASIADRTSGRNEQFF. The CDR3 DNA reads as TGTGCCAGTATCGCCGACCGGACTAGCGGGAGGAATGAGCAGTTCTTC. This rearrangement joins TRBV19 to TRBJ2-1, with 14 bases lining up with TRBD2. J was trimmed by 7 bases and V by 7 bases; bases with no gene match: 9. CDR1 LNHDA and CDR2 SQIVND come from the germline V gene (reference sequence). The CDR3 extends over 16 amino acids. Supplemented by reference TRBV19 and TRBJ2-1, the full variable domain reads DGGITQSPKYLFRKEGQNVTLSCEQNLNHDAMYWYRQDPGQGLRLIYYSQIVNDFQKGDIAEGYSVSREKKESFPLTVTSAQKNPTAFYLCASIADRTSGRNEQFFGPGTRLTVL.

This clone came up once. The chain couples TRBV7-9 to TRBJ1-2; D is uncertain. The CDR3 loop spans 15 amino acids. V lost 1 base, J lost 6 bases, and 15 bases lay in between. Germline V gives CDR1 SEHNR, CDR2 FQNEAQ (reference sequence). DNA for the CDR3: TGTGCCAGCAGCTTAGGGGTTTCGGGAACAGATGGCTACACCTTC. Translated, it gives CASSLGVSGTDGYTF.

This clone occurred a few times. The genes are TRBV5-1 and TRBJ2-1, with TRBD2 as a possible D gene (5 bases). CDR3 length: 13 amino acids. Trimming took off 1 base at V and 6 bases at J, with 8 bases between the two ends. Germline lookup yields CDR1 SGHRS and CDR2 YFSETQ. CDR3 DNA: TGCGCCAGCAGCTTGCTCCGGGGCAATGAGCAGTTCTTC. This encodes CASSLLRGNEQFF.

The J gene is TRBJ1-2, the V gene TRBV27; 8 bases line up with TRBD1. This CDR3 has 14 residues. CDR1 is MNHEY and CDR2 is SMNVEV in the germline V gene (reference sequence). V trimming: 6 bases; J trimming: 1 base; junction bases outside the gene matches: 4. This CDR3 is CASRRTGLNYGYTF. CDR3 DNA: TGTGCCAGCAGACGGACAGGGCTTAACTATGGCTACACCTTC.

V gene TRBV12-3 or TRBV12-4 combines with J gene TRBJ1-2; D not resolved. The CDR3 runs to 13 residues. Trimming removed 4 bases from V and 8 bases from J, with 14 bases in between. CDR3 amino acids: CASSYGAVVGYTF. CDR3 coding DNA: TGTGCCAGCAGTTACGGTGCCGTGGTAGGCTACACCTTC.

This sequence joins TRBV5-1 and TRBJ2-7, with D possibly being TRBD2 (5 bases). Germline assignment: CDR1 SGHRS and CDR2 YFSETQ. V shed 5 bases and J shed 0 bases, with 6 bases lying between them. CDR3 length equals 12 residues. The CDR3 DNA reads TGCGCCAGCAGGGACTTCTCCTACGAGCAGTACTTC. Amino acids: CASRDFSYEQYF.

The chain is built from TRBV5-4 and TRBJ2-5, with D perhaps matching TRBD2 (5 bases). V was pared by 1 base and J by 4 bases, with 17 bases between. Germline assignment: CDR1 SGHNT and CDR2 YYREEE (reference sequence). This CDR3 has 16 amino acids. CDR3 amino acids: CASSLSTTLMGETQYF. CDR3 DNA: TGTGCCAGCAGCTTGTCGACTACTCTGATGGGAGAGACCCAGTACTTC. The variable domain in full, completed from reference TRBV5-4 and TRBJ2-5, reads ETGVTQSPTHLIKTRGQQVTLRCSSQSGHNTVSWYQQALGQGPQFIFQYYREEENGRGNFPPRFSGLQFPNYSSELNVNALELDDSALYLCASSLSTTLMGETQYFGPGTRLLVL.

The rearrangement joins TRBV7-9 to TRBJ1-2, with 7 bases matching TRBD1. The CDR3 length is 12 residues. The V gene's germline CDR1 is SEHNR and CDR2 FQNEAQ (reference sequence). J was trimmed by 6 bases and V by 2 bases; bases with no gene match: 0. CDR3 DNA: TGTGCCAGCAGCTTAACAGGGGATGGCTACACCTTC. Translated: CASSLTGDGYTF.

The rearrangement joins TRBV19 to TRBJ2-7; D not certain. Germline CDR1 LNHDA, CDR2 SQIVND (reference sequence). The CDR3 is made up of 14 amino acids. Trimming stripped 5 bases from V and 0 bases from J, with 11 bases between. The CDR3 spells CASSQAVGSYEQYF. The CDR3 nucleotides are TGTGCCAGTAGTCAGGCAGTAGGCTCCTACGAGCAGTACTTC.

The chain has TRBV9 and TRBJ2-1; 10 nucleotides agree with TRBD2. This CDR3 is 15 amino acids long. The germline V gene has CDR1 SGDLS and CDR2 YYNGEE. Trimming cost V 1 base and J 3 bases; bases outside gene matches: 1. The CDR3 spells CASSVTSGDYNEQFF. The CDR3 DNA is TGTGCCAGCAGCGTAACTAGCGGGGACTACAATGAGCAGTTCTTC.

J is TRBJ2-1 and V is TRBV6-5; 13 nucleotides agree with TRBD2. Germline lookup yields CDR1 MNHEY and CDR2 SVGAGI. The junction had 7 bases not matched to a gene; V was cut back by 7 bases and J by 7 bases. The CDR3 length is 15 residues. The CDR3 bases are TGTGCCAGCACGACCGGGACTAGCGGGGTTAATGAGCAGTTCTTC. Its protein is CASTTGTSGVNEQFF.

There are a few counts of this clone. The chain employs TRBV6-5 and TRBJ2-7; TRBD2 is a possible D gene (6 bases). Trimming shortened V by 2 bases and J by 2 bases, and 10 bases separated the two germline ends. Germline values: CDR1 MNHEY, CDR2 SVGAGI. The CDR3 runs to 14 residues. The CDR3 region is CASSYAGYPYEQYF. CDR3 DNA: TGTGCCAGCAGTTACGCGGGGTACCCCTACGAGCAGTACTTC.

The rearrangement links TRBV27 to TRBJ2-2; D is unclear. The CDR3 sequence is 15 residues long. Trimming stripped 1 base from V and 1 base from J, with 7 bases between. CDR1 and CDR2 (germline): MNHEY, SMNVEV (reference sequence). The CDR3 protein is CASSLFFGNTGELFF. The CDR3 DNA follows: TGTGCCAGCAGTTTATTCTTCGGGAACACCGGGGAGCTGTTTTTT.

The V and J genes are TRBV14 and TRBJ1-3; D gene unclear. V lost 1 base and J 1 base, leaving 8 bases between the germline ends. The CDR3 sequence is 15 residues long. Germline V gene sequence: CDR1 SGHDN, CDR2 FVKESK. CDR3 nucleotide sequence: TGTGCCAGCAGCCAAGGCAGTTTATCTGGAAACACCATATATTTT. Protein product: CASSQGSLSGNTIYF.

This chain uses TRBV3-1 (or the pseudogene TRBV3-2) with TRBJ1-6; D call uncertain. CDR3 size: 14 residues. The germline V gene encodes CDR1 LGHDT and CDR2 YNNKEL (reference sequence). V shed 5 bases and J shed 7 bases, with 12 bases lying between them. The chain's CDR3 is CASSIRRENSPLHF. The CDR3 region has the DNA TGTGCCAGCAGCATTAGGAGAGAAAATTCACCCCTCCACTTT.

V is TRBV10-1 and J is TRBJ2-7; D uncertain. CDR3 size: 13 residues. V lost 0 bases and J lost 3, with 6 bases in between. Germline lookup yields CDR1 WNHNN and CDR2 SYGVQD (reference sequence). CDR3 residues: CASSESGSYEQYF. DNA of the CDR3: TGCGCCAGCAGTGAGTCGGGCAGCTACGAGCAGTACTTC.

This chain joins TRBV27 and TRBJ1-6; possibly TRBD1 for D (5 bases). This CDR3 is 12 amino acids long. Germline V CDR1 and CDR2: MNHEY, SMNVEV (reference sequence). V was clipped by 5 bases and J by 12 bases, with 11 bases between them. Written as DNA, the CDR3 is TGTGCCAGCAGTATCTGGAGGGGACCCCTCCACTTT. It encodes CASSIWRGPLHF.

Only a few counts were recorded for this clone. This chain uses TRBV5-4 with TRBJ2-2; 8 positions agree with TRBD2. The J segment lost 4 bases and the V segment lost 1 base, leaving 9 bases of the junction unmatched. This CDR3 comprises 17 residues. From germline, CDR1 is SGHNT and CDR2 YYREEE (reference sequence). The CDR3: CASSLLPSGGTTGELFF. DNA of the CDR3: TGTGCCAGCAGCTTGTTACCCAGCGGGGGTACCACCGGGGAGCTGTTTTTT.

This rearrangement joins TRBV7-2 to TRBJ1-5; tentative D call: TRBD1 (5 bases). CDR1 and CDR2 from the germline V gene are SGHTA and FQGNSA. The CDR3 spans 17 residues. V dropped 1 base and J dropped 1 base, with 14 bases sitting between them. The CDR3 DNA sequence: TGTGCCAGCAGCTTAGATCGGAGCAGGGTAAGCAATCAGCCCCAGCATTTT. This gives the protein CASSLDRSRVSNQPQHF.

The chain couples TRBV10-2 to TRBJ2-7, with D maybe TRBD2 (6 bases). Trimming pared 2 bases from V and 6 bases from J, leaving 11 bases between. The CDR3 spans 13 residues. Germline V gene sequence: CDR1 WSHSY, CDR2 SAAADI. The CDR3 is CASSEGGTSEQYF. CDR3 DNA: TGCGCCAGCAGTGAGGGAGGGACGTCCGAGCAGTACTTC.

This clone appeared once. The chain has TRBV5-1 and TRBJ1-5; 9 bases fit TRBD1. After removal of 4 bases from V and 5 bases from J, the junction contained 4 bases not matched to a gene. The CDR3 covers 14 residues. Per germline, CDR1 SGHRS and CDR2 YFSETQ. The CDR3: CASSAGQGDQPQHF. The CDR3 nucleotides read TGCGCCAGCAGCGCGGGACAGGGAGATCAGCCCCAGCATTTT.

The chain uses TRBV5-1 and TRBJ2-1, with unresolved D. Trimming removed 4 bases from V and 5 bases from J, with 7 bases in between. In germline, CDR1 is SGHRS, CDR2 YFSETQ. The CDR3 runs to 12 residues. CDR3 region: CASSPLDNEQFF. DNA for the CDR3: TGCGCCAGCAGCCCGCTAGACAATGAGCAGTTCTTC.

In nucleotides, the CDR3 is TGTGCCAGCAGCTTATCGGCCGGGACAGGGCTCTCCTACGAGCAGTACTTC. This gives the protein CASSLSAGTGLSYEQYF. The chain couples TRBV11-2 to TRBJ2-7; 9 bases align to TRBD1. J was trimmed by 0 bases and V by 2 bases; bases with no gene match: 8. Per germline, CDR1 SGHAT and CDR2 FQNNGV. The CDR3 consists of 17 residues.